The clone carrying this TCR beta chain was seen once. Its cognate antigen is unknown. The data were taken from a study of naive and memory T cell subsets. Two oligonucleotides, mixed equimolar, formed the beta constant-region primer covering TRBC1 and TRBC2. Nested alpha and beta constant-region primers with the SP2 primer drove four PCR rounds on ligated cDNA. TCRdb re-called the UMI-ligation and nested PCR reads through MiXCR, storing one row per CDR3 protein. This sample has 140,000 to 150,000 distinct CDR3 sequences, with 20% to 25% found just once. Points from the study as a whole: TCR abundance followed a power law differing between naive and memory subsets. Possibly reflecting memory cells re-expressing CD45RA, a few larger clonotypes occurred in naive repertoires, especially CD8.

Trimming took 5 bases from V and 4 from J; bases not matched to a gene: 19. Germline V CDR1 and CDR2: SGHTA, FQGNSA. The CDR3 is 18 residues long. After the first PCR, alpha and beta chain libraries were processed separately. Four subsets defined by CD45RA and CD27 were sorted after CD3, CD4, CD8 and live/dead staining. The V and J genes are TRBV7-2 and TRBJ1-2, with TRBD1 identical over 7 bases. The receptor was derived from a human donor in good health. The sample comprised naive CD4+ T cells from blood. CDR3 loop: CASSRQGGGGRYGYGYTF. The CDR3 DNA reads TGTGCCAGCAGCCGCCAGGGGGGGGGCGGTCGGTATGGCTATGGCTACACCTTC.